These T cell receptor beta chains were read from a single sample in a study of identical twins. TCRdb independently ran MiXCR on the 5' RACE reads; one entry per CDR3 protein. The table records some 270,000 distinct CDR3 sequences, 6.5% to 9.5% of them present only once. These data were also filed under a second study, of yellow fever vaccine responses in identical twins.

The specimen sequenced was CD8+ T cells sorted from blood. The origin of the receptors is a woman aged 18-29 years in good health. The CDR3 runs from the conserved cysteine through the conserved F or W. The D gene is left open where the match is weak. Clone sizes are given selectively: once, few, many, or a class where the clone is expanded.

>TRBV2|TRBJ2-1|few|TRBD2
CASRDYPYNEQFF
TGTGCCAGCCGGGACTACCCCTACAATGAGCAGTTCTTC
>TRBV28|TRBJ1-2|many|-
CASSFPSKIGDAPFNYGYTF
TGTGCCAGCAGTTTCCCTTCCAAGATCGGCGACGCGCCGTTTAACTATGGCTACACCTTC
>TRBV20-1|TRBJ2-4|few|-
CSARDLYGARDIQYF
TGCAGTGCTAGAGATCTCTACGGGGCCCGGGACATTCAGTACTTC
>TRBV11-2|TRBJ2-7|-|-
CASSLGIQYEQYF
TGTGCCAGCAGCTTAGGGATCCAGTACGAGCAGTACTTC
>TRBV7-2|TRBJ2-7|few|-
CASSPSNQGLLREQYF
TGTGCCAGCAGCCCAAGCAACCAGGGACTCCTCCGCGAGCAGTACTTC
>TRBV12-3/TRBV12-4|TRBJ1-1|few|-
CASSSFEWNQRAFF
TGTGCCAGCAGTTCCTTCGAGTGGAATCAAAGGGCTTTCTTT
>TRBV27|TRBJ2-7|few|TRBD2
CASRSGTSGIPAYEQYF
TGTGCCAGCAGGTCCGGGACTAGCGGGATCCCGGCCTACGAGCAGTACTTC
>TRBV4-3|TRBJ2-5|many|-
CASSLWRGDQETQYF
TGCGCCAGCAGTTTATGGCGGGGAGATCAGGAGACCCAGTACTTC
>TRBV29-1|TRBJ2-7|many|-
CSVGGHENSYEQYF
TGCAGCGTTGGGGGCCATGAGAACTCCTACGAGCAGTACTTC
>TRBV27|TRBJ2-7|-|-
CASSLTAFYEQYF
TGTGCCAGCAGTTTAACCGCCTTCTACGAGCAGTACTTC
>TRBV7-9|TRBJ1-1|few|-
CASSSSVNTEAFF
TGTGCCAGCAGCTCGAGCGTAAACACTGAAGCTTTCTTT
>TRBV6-2/TRBV6-3|TRBJ2-3|-|-
CASRSSKKGDTQYF
TGTGCCAGCAGGAGTAGTAAAAAGGGGGATACGCAGTATTTT
>TRBV28|TRBJ2-3|once|TRBD2
CASKHPGGGGQYF
TGTGCCAGCAAACACCCGGGGGGGGGCGGGCAGTATTTT
>TRBV6-2/TRBV6-3|TRBJ2-1|few|-
CASSYSIETGTPSYNEQFF
TGTGCCAGCAGTTACTCGATAGAGACCGGGACACCTTCCTACAATGAGCAGTTCTTC
>TRBV28|TRBJ2-5|-|TRBD2
CASSTPSGTTEETQYF
TGTGCCAGCAGTACCCCTTCCGGGACTACGGAAGAGACCCAGTACTTC
>TRBV12-3/TRBV12-4|TRBJ2-3|many|TRBD2
CASSLRTSELRTDTQYF
TGTGCCAGCAGTTTAAGGACTAGCGAACTGCGCACAGATACGCAGTATTTT
>TRBV24-1|TRBJ2-1|few|TRBD1
CATSAGGYNEQFF
TGTGCCACTTCGGCAGGGGGCTACAATGAGCAGTTCTTC
>TRBV6-2/TRBV6-3|TRBJ2-2|many|-
CASSYRDTGELFF
TGTGCCAGCAGTTACAGGGACACCGGGGAGCTGTTTTTT
>TRBV24-1|TRBJ1-2|-|-
CATQGTEVTNYGYTF
TGTGCCACCCAGGGGACGGAAGTCACCAACTATGGCTACACCTTC
>TRBV4-2|TRBJ2-1|many|TRBD2
CASRNGLAGGYEQFF
TGTGCCAGCAGGAACGGACTAGCGGGAGGGTATGAGCAGTTCTTC
>TRBV12-3/TRBV12-4|TRBJ1-2|few|-
CASSQTQNYGYTF
TGTGCCAGCAGCCAGACCCAGAACTATGGCTACACCTTC
>TRBV4-2|TRBJ2-2|few|-
CASSQESEGTGELFF
TGTGCCAGCAGCCAAGAGAGCGAAGGGACCGGGGAGCTGTTTTTT
>TRBV6-1|TRBJ2-2|many|-
CASSPSVGNTGELFF
TGTGCCAGCAGTCCGAGTGTTGGGAACACCGGGGAGCTGTTTTTT
>TRBV20-1|TRBJ2-3|many|-
CSASWGSGADTQYF
TGCAGTGCTAGTTGGGGTAGTGGCGCAGATACGCAGTATTTT
>TRBV18|TRBJ2-5|-|-
CASSPKRYQETQYF
TGTGCCAGCTCACCGAAGCGCTACCAAGAGACCCAGTACTTC
>TRBV28|TRBJ2-5|few|-
CASSSFGRQETQYF
TGTGCCAGCAGTTCTTTTGGGAGGCAAGAGACCCAGTACTTC
>TRBV7-9|TRBJ2-1|few|TRBD2
CASSTITSGADNEQFF
TGTGCCAGCAGCACAATAACTAGCGGGGCCGACAATGAGCAGTTCTTC
>TRBV3-1|TRBJ2-3|few|TRBD2
CASSQESKLAAARATDTQYF
TGTGCCAGCAGCCAAGAGTCGAAACTAGCGGCCGCTAGGGCCACAGATACGCAGTATTTT
>TRBV6-2/TRBV6-3|TRBJ2-3|few|-
CASSPRDLFSTDTQYF
TGTGCCAGCAGCCCCCGGGACCTCTTTAGCACAGATACGCAGTATTTT
>TRBV7-9|TRBJ2-1|many|-
CASSLAGSLYPDEQFF
TGTGCCAGCAGCTTAGCAGGCAGTCTATATCCGGATGAGCAGTTCTTC
>TRBV7-6|TRBJ2-1|few|TRBD2
CASSFPSAPTSGGTQPTSYNEQFF
TGTGCCAGCAGCTTTCCCTCCGCGCCAACTAGCGGGGGAACCCAACCGACCTCCTACAATGAGCAGTTCTTC
>TRBV2|TRBJ1-1|few|-
CAIVRGTEAFF
TGTGCCATAGTGAGGGGCACTGAAGCTTTCTTT
>TRBV6-2/TRBV6-3|TRBJ1-1|many|-
CASSYTTMNTEAFF
TGTGCCAGCAGTTACACCACGATGAACACTGAAGCTTTCTTT
>TRBV7-9|TRBJ2-1|few|-
CASSSTKLVNYNEQFF
TGTGCCAGCAGCTCCACCAAGTTGGTAAATTACAATGAGCAGTTCTTC
>TRBV12-3/TRBV12-4|TRBJ2-7|many|-
CASSSGDPYEQYF
TGTGCCAGCAGCTCCGGGGACCCCTACGAGCAGTACTTC
>TRBV25-1|TRBJ2-5|few|-
CASRLGQGLYF
TGTGCCAGCAGACTTGGCCAGGGTCTGTACTTC
>TRBV20-1|TRBJ2-7|many|TRBD2
CSARDRLAGMVYEQYF
TGCAGTGCTAGAGATCGTCTAGCGGGTATGGTCTACGAGCAGTACTTC
>TRBV27|TRBJ2-7|few|TRBD1
CASSLTGTDHEQYF
TGTGCCAGCAGTTTGACCGGGACAGACCACGAGCAGTACTTC
>TRBV7-9|TRBJ2-7|many|TRBD1
CASSPRQGAYEQYF
TGTGCCAGCAGCCCACGACAGGGTGCCTACGAGCAGTACTTC
>TRBV7-9|TRBJ2-7|many|-
CASSPDLYEQYF
TGTGCCAGCAGCCCCGACCTCTACGAGCAGTACTTC
>TRBV25-1|TRBJ1-6|few|-
CASSELYNSPLHF
TGTGCCAGCAGTGAATTATATAATTCACCCCTCCACTTT
>TRBV19|TRBJ1-1|few|-
CASSIVPGVNTEAFF
TGTGCCAGTAGTATTGTCCCCGGGGTGAACACTGAAGCTTTCTTT
>TRBV12-3/TRBV12-4|TRBJ1-2|many|TRBD1
CASSEGQGGGYTF
TGTGCCAGCAGTGAGGGACAGGGAGGTGGCTACACCTTC
>TRBV5-1|TRBJ2-3|many|-
CASSFGSPDTQYF
TGCGCCAGCAGCTTCGGATCACCAGATACGCAGTATTTT
>TRBV6-2/TRBV6-3|TRBJ2-2|-|TRBD2
CASSYRLADNTGELFF
TGTGCCAGCAGTTACCGACTAGCCGATAACACCGGGGAGCTGTTTTTT
>TRBV5-1|TRBJ1-1|many|TRBD1
CASSLTGTENTEAFF
TGCGCCAGCAGCTTGACCGGGACAGAAAACACTGAAGCTTTCTTT
>TRBV11-2|TRBJ1-3|-|TRBD1
CASSPIGGDHRGSSGNTIYF
TGTGCCAGCAGCCCAATAGGGGGAGACCACAGGGGAAGCTCTGGAAACACCATATATTTT
>TRBV29-1|TRBJ2-7|-|-
CSVSNWMDGTYEQYF
TGCAGCGTTTCGAACTGGATGGATGGCACCTACGAGCAGTACTTC
>TRBV12-3/TRBV12-4|TRBJ1-1|many|-
CASSLDLTMNTEAFF
TGTGCCAGCAGTTTAGATCTGACTATGAACACTGAAGCTTTCTTT
>TRBV3-1|TRBJ2-1|many|-
CASSQVTGALNNEQFF
TGTGCCAGCAGCCAAGTTACCGGGGCTCTGAACAATGAGCAGTTCTTC
>TRBV29-1|TRBJ2-1|many|-
CSVDSGSYNEQFF
TGCAGCGTTGATAGCGGCTCGTACAATGAGCAGTTCTTC
>TRBV9|TRBJ1-5|-|-
CASSGGQLNQPQHF
TGTGCCAGCAGTGGGGGGCAGTTAAATCAGCCCCAGCATTTT
>TRBV11-2|TRBJ2-1|-|TRBD2
CAVGTSGTPGNEQFF
TGTGCCGTCGGGACTAGCGGGACGCCGGGCAATGAGCAGTTCTTC
>TRBV29-1|TRBJ2-1|few|-
CSVEGSSQFGYNEQFF
TGCAGCGTTGAAGGGTCCTCGCAGTTCGGATACAATGAGCAGTTCTTC
>TRBV7-8|TRBJ2-3|few|TRBD2
CASSLEAGADTQYF
TGTGCCAGCAGCTTAGAGGCGGGGGCAGATACGCAGTATTTT
>TRBV10-3|TRBJ2-1|few|TRBD2
CAISDMASGPYYNEQFF
TGTGCCATCAGTGACATGGCTAGCGGACCATACTACAATGAGCAGTTCTTC
>TRBV7-8|TRBJ2-2|-|-
CASSLGAVPWELFF
TGTGCCAGCAGCTTAGGCGCGGTCCCCTGGGAGCTGTTTTTT
>TRBV27|TRBJ2-4|-|-
CASSSGLTKNIQYF
TGTGCCAGCAGTTCGGGGCTCACCAAAAACATTCAGTACTTC
>TRBV27|TRBJ1-2|many|-
CASSLSRTGIGYGYTF
TGTGCCAGCAGTTTATCACGAACGGGGATTGGATATGGCTACACCTTC
>TRBV5-1|TRBJ2-7|-|TRBD1
CASSDLDRPYEQYF
TGCGCCAGCAGCGACCTGGACAGGCCCTACGAGCAGTACTTC